These 23 T cell receptor beta chains were all obtained from the same sample, sequenced in a study of Graves' ophthalmopathy and Graves' hyperthyroidism. Researchers took RNA transcripts and amplified TCR beta CDR3 regions from them. The first-round RT-PCR employed HTBI primers together with the Qiagen OneStep RT-PCR kit. A multiplex PCR was then performed as the second round. TCRdb processed the multiplex PCR reads anew with MiXCR; each CDR3 protein has one entry. The top ten hold about 4.6% of the sample, which has 500,000 to 600,000 distinct CDR3 sequences, about two fifths seen once. Sequencing was performed on peripheral blood or thyroid tissue (not recorded which). These receptors all stem from an adult man with Graves' hyperthyroidism.

This clonotype has just one count. The chain links TRBV14 to TRBJ2-3; perhaps TRBD2 as D (5 bases). The CDR3 loop spans 16 amino acids. V shed 4 bases and J shed 0 bases, with 14 bases lying between them. In germline, CDR1 is SGHDN, CDR2 FVKESK. CDR3 DNA sequence: TGTGCCAGCAGCCCCTGGGAGACCCCTAGCACAGATACGCAGTATTTT. Its translation: CASSPWETPSTDTQYF.

With regard to this clonotype: Because the CDR3 is missing its conserved closing phenylalanine or tryptophan, this is likely a read error. This sequence joins TRBV7-3 and TRBJ1-1, with D uncertain. This CDR3 spans 13 amino acids. Germline V CDR1 and CDR2: SGHTA, FQGTGA. Deletions cut 5 bases from V and 0 bases from J, with 7 bases between. CDR3 DNA: TGTGCCAGCAGCCGTACAGTGAACACTGAAGCTTTCCTT. The encoded protein is CASSRTVNTEAFL.

There are many counts of this clonotype. The V and J genes are TRBV19 and TRBJ1-5; D is perhaps TRBD1 (5 bases). V was clipped by 3 bases and J by 5 bases, with 11 bases between them. Per the germline V gene, CDR1 is LNHDA and CDR2 is SQIVND (reference sequence). The length of the CDR3 is 14 residues. This CDR3 reads CASSITGRYQPQHF. The CDR3 coding sequence is TGTGCCAGTAGTATTACGGGACGTTATCAGCCCCAGCATTTT.

This clonotype was counted ten times or more. V is TRBV5-1 and J is TRBJ2-7; 11 bases line up with TRBD2. V dropped 4 bases and J dropped 3; count of bases not matched to a gene: 6. The CDR3 runs 15 residues. The V gene's germline CDR1 is SGHRS and CDR2 YFSETQ. The CDR3 DNA reads as TGCGCCAGCAGCGTCGGGACTAGCGGACTCTACGAGCAGTACTTC. Its protein is CASSVGTSGLYEQYF.

The rearrangement joins TRBV10-3 to TRBJ1-1; 7 bases are shared with TRBD1. The CDR3 is made up of 15 amino acids. Germline CDR1 ENHRY, CDR2 SYGVKD. V shed 8 bases, J shed 3 bases, and the junction held 12 bases outside the gene matches. CDR3 in DNA: TGTGCCATCGGCGGACCACAGGGGAGGGACACTGAAGCTTTCTTT. Its translation is CAIGGPQGRDTEAFF.

The rearrangement uses TRBV30 and TRBJ2-7; no clear D gene. Germline lookup yields CDR1 GTSNPN and CDR2 SVGIG (reference sequence). The V end lost 2 bases, the J end lost 2 bases, and 10 bases lay between the germline ends. This CDR3 region has 13 residues. The CDR3 DNA follows: TGTGCCTGGAGTTGGTCAGGAGCCTACGAGCAGTACTTC. Encoded protein: CAWSWSGAYEQYF.

The chain carries TRBV27 and TRBJ2-7, with D hard to call. Germline V lookup: CDR1 MNHEY, CDR2 SMNVEV (reference sequence). The germline V and J ends were trimmed by 2 bases and 0 bases, with 11 bases remaining between them. The CDR3 covers 15 residues. The CDR3 spells CASSLRAESSYEQYF. The CDR3 DNA reads TGTGCCAGCAGTTTAAGGGCGGAGAGCTCCTACGAGCAGTACTTC.

The gene calls are TRBV2 and TRBJ2-2; D uncertain. The CDR3 is 12 residues long. V was clipped by 7 bases and J by 7 bases, with 10 bases between them. CDR1 and CDR2 (germline): SNHLY, FYNNEI. The CDR3 loop reads CASNLGNGELFF. The CDR3 nucleotides are TGTGCCAGCAACCTCGGCAACGGGGAGCTGTTTTTT.

This clonotype was detected ten times or more. This chain links TRBV24-1 with TRBJ2-7, with 11 positions matching TRBD1. The CDR3 spans 15 residues. With 9 bases clipped from V and 2 bases from J, the junction kept 8 bases outside the gene matches. The germline CDR1 and CDR2 sequences are KGHDR and SFDVKD. CDR3 coding DNA: TGTGCCACCCCGGACAGGGGGCAGAGGGCCTACGAGCAGTACTTC. Translated, it gives CATPDRGQRAYEQYF.

A remark on this clonotype: This sequence may be a read error, since a much larger clone differs from it by one base. The chain has TRBV10-3 and TRBJ1-3, with D possibly TRBD1 on 5 matching bases. The CDR3 sequence is 14 residues long. Germline V gene data show CDR1 as ENHRY and CDR2 as SYGVKD. The CDR3 nucleotides are TGTGCCAGCACTGACCCCAGGGAAGGAAACGCCATATATTTT. This gives the protein CASTDPREGNAIYF.

The J gene is TRBJ2-5, the V gene TRBV29-1; 13 bases line up with TRBD2. This CDR3 region has 15 residues. CDR1 SQVTM and CDR2 ANQGSEA come from the germline V gene. V lost 7 bases, J lost 4 bases, and 9 bases stayed unmatched. CDR3: CSGRTSGRAGETQYF. The CDR3 DNA is TGCAGCGGACGTACTAGCGGGAGGGCCGGAGAGACCCAGTACTTC.

This clonotype was observed at least ten times. The chain carries TRBV7-9 and TRBJ1-1; D gene uncertain. Germline loops: CDR1 SEHNR, CDR2 FQNEAQ (reference sequence). This CDR3 is 13 amino acids long. Trimming stripped 1 base from V and 7 bases from J, with 10 bases between. For the CDR3, the DNA is TGTGCCAGCAGCTTAGGGGTGGTAGGTGAAGCTTTCTTT. It is translated as CASSLGVVGEAFF.

This clonotype was recorded once. A read error may account for a junction end that differs from germline. The J gene is TRBJ2-5, the V gene TRBV6-6, with D perhaps TRBD2 (6 bases). The CDR3 runs to 15 residues. Looked up from germline, CDR1 is MNHNY and CDR2 is SVGAGI (reference sequence). CDR3: CAGSYSGGAQETQYF. CDR3 coding DNA: TGTGCCGGCAGTTACTCGGGCGGGGCCCAAGAGACCCAGTACTTC.

This clonotype appeared a few times. This may stem from a read error, because a much larger clone lies one nucleotide away. The chain has TRBV6-1 and TRBJ2-5; D tentatively reads TRBD1 or TRBD2 (6 bases each). The CDR3 runs 13 residues. V was trimmed by 6 bases and J by 9 bases, leaving 17 bases between them. Looked up from germline, CDR1 is MNHNS and CDR2 is SASEGT. The CDR3 sequence is CASREGQTEAQYF. The CDR3 region has the DNA TGTGCCAGCAGGGAGGGACAAACGGAGGCCCAGTACTTC.

As DNA, the CDR3 is TGTGCCAGCAGGGTAGGGGGGTACGAGCAGTACTTC. Translation gives CASRVGGYEQYF. The rearrangement links TRBV2 to TRBJ2-7; D may correspond to TRBD1 or TRBD2 (6 bases each). Germline CDR1 reads SNHLY; CDR2 reads FYNNEI. V dropped 6 bases and J dropped 4 bases, with 10 bases sitting between them. The CDR3 loop spans 12 amino acids. The variable domain in full, completed from reference TRBV2 and TRBJ2-7, reads EPEVTQTPSHQVTQMGQEVILRCVPISNHLYFYWYRQILGQKVEFLVSFYNNEISEKSEIFDDQFSVERPDGSNFTLKIRSTKLEDSAMYFCASRVGGYEQYFGPGTRLTVT.

This clonotype was observed once. The chain couples TRBV20-1 to TRBJ1-1; weak D call: TRBD1 (5 bases). The CDR3 has 14 residues. Germline-derived CDR1 and CDR2 are DFQATT and SNEGSKA (reference sequence). Trimming shortened V by 0 bases and J by 5 bases, and 13 bases separated the two germline ends. In nucleotides, the CDR3 is TGCAGTGCTAGAGATAGGGGCGCGGGGACTGAAGCTTTCTTT. As protein: CSARDRGAGTEAFF.

DNA of the CDR3: TGTGCCAGCAGGCGGACAGATGATTCAACTAATGAAAAACTGTTTTTT. Translating it yields CASRRTDDSTNEKLFF. This chain joins TRBV6-5 and TRBJ1-4; a possible D gene is TRBD1 (6 bases). Germline V gene data show CDR1 as MNHEY and CDR2 as SVGAGI. CDR3 size: 16 residues. V was clipped by 6 bases and J by 0 bases, with 14 bases between them.

This clonotype was counted between two and nine times. This rearrangement joins TRBV6-5 to TRBJ1-1; D possibly corresponds to TRBD1 (6 bases). There are 15 residues in the CDR3. Germline CDR1 is MNHEY and CDR2 is SVGAGI. V lost 6 bases, J lost 0 bases, and 14 bases lay in between. The CDR3 is CASSRQVIMNTEAFF. Here the CDR3 DNA reads TGTGCCAGCAGCCGACAGGTGATCATGAACACTGAAGCTTTCTTT.

In this sample, this clonotype turned up many times. The CDR3 DNA reads as TGTGCCAGCAGCTTGGCCGCAGGGTCGGGAAAACTGTTTTTT. Translating gives CASSLAAGSGKLFF. This chain uses TRBV5-5 with TRBJ1-4; TRBD1 might be the D (5 bases). Trimming took off 0 bases at V and 10 bases at J, with 13 bases between the two ends. The CDR3 is made up of 14 amino acids. In germline, CDR1 is SGHKS, CDR2 YYEKEE (reference sequence).

The genes are TRBV15 and TRBJ1-1, with unresolved D. CDR1 is LNHNV and CDR2 is YYDKDF in the germline V gene (reference sequence). The germline V and J ends were trimmed by 0 bases and 1 base, with 12 bases remaining between them. This CDR3 has 16 residues. The DNA of the CDR3 is TGTGCCACCAGCAGAGATCCGTTTACCAAGAACACTGAAGCTTTCTTT. The encoded protein is CATSRDPFTKNTEAFF.

This rearrangement joins TRBV12-3 or TRBV12-4 to TRBJ2-5; D is undetermined. Trimming left V 10 bases short and J 2 bases short, with 14 bases between. This CDR3 spans 13 amino acids. The CDR3: CANSVREQETQYF. The CDR3 DNA reads as TGTGCCAACAGCGTTAGAGAACAAGAGACCCAGTACTTC.

This clonotype was seen ten or more times. The J gene is TRBJ1-1, the V gene TRBV20-1; 11 positions match TRBD1. With 6 bases clipped from V and 5 bases from J, the junction kept 5 bases outside the gene matches. CDR1 DFQATT and CDR2 SNEGSKA come from the germline V gene (reference sequence). The CDR3 runs 13 residues. CDR3 loop: CSAPGTGGTEAFF. CDR3 nucleotide sequence: TGCAGTGCCCCCGGGACAGGGGGGACTGAAGCTTTCTTT.

This clonotype was found a few times. J is TRBJ1-3 and V is TRBV12-3 or TRBV12-4, with D unclear. The CDR3 spans 15 residues. V dropped 8 bases and J dropped 9 bases, with 23 bases sitting between them. CDR3 residues: CASQSRRLEGVTIYF. CDR3 coding DNA: TGTGCCAGCCAATCACGGAGGCTCGAGGGAGTCACCATATATTTT.